Listed below are T cell receptor beta chains from one sample, sequenced in a study of cytomegalovirus exposure and HLA in healthy donors. TCRdb's table, derived via immunoSEQ multiplex PCR, lists solely in-frame clones and lacks some. The sample records roughly 120,000 clones, 73% being singletons. Sequencing input: PBMCs. The receptor source for this set is a man aged 55 to 70 in good health and CMV-seropositive. Each CDR3 is given without its conserved first and last residue. Not all rows give a size; the values are once, few, many and, for expanded clones, a class.

TRBV5-1	NA	11	ASSLDFADTQY
TRBV2	NA	13	ASRWGTTSSYEQY
TRBV30	NA	12	AWGAGEYNSPLH
TRBV27	NA	7	ASGTGWY
TRBV6-5	NA	13	ASSGGLAGTDTQY
TRBV9	NA	13	ASSPQPRLVEKLF
TRBV18	NA	14	ASSPNSGGVQETQY
TRBV13	NA	12	ASSLRQGTDTQY
TRBV6-1	NA	14	ASSETGTGSNYGYT
TRBV28	NA	15	ASSFPFLAGDTDTQY
TRBV10-2	NA	13	ASRVGGVSNQPQH
TRBV28	few	15	ASSSGGTGGIYSEQY
TRBV18	NA	13	ASSPPGTGQGGYT
TRBV4-1	NA	13	ASTSRDRGSYEQY
TRBV4-2	NA	13	ASSQEATGTDTQY
TRBV5-1	NA	13	ASSTRPLYTFGYT
TRBV6-1	NA	11	ASSEPRWDTQY
TRBV9	NA	12	ASSVVPDYNEQF
TRBV11-2	NA	12	ASSFGLRGTEAF
TRBV27	NA	10	ASSSTSGVLT
TRBV7-9	NA	10	ASSPTGYEQY
TRBV6-5	NA	13	ASSFGTGSTDTQY
TRBV5-1	few	13	ASSLLDNLNTEAF
TRBV6-9	NA	13	ASSYCGEGTYEQY
TRBV5-1	NA	12	ASSQPGGYTEAF
TRBV27	NA	14	ASRQGAFRNTGELF
TRBV27	NA	14	ASSLSMGGLTDTQY
TRBV2	NA	16	ASSDNSFRLAGRRELF
TRBV14	few	14	ASSQPRDRRTGEQF
TRBV9	NA	14	ASSEPAGGPPDTQY
TRBV6-5	NA	12	ASSPRDIFYGYT
TRBV18	NA	12	ASSPEGEGSPLH
TRBV29-1	NA	11	SVESGVRDLLN
TRBV11-1	NA	13	ASSFLGDKSYEQY
TRBV20-1	NA	9	SARTAEKLF
TRBV9	once	11	ASSVLDRGEQY
TRBV28	NA	14	ASPHPVAGDTDTQY
TRBV19	NA	12	ASRGLTSPDTQY
TRBV5-1	NA	13	ASSPGQGPYNEQF
TRBV2	NA	11	ASRRDSNYEQY
TRBV10-3	NA	9	AISEHTEQY
TRBV6-1	once	8	ATAGGVQF
TRBV6-1	NA	12	ASDQRGPTDTQY
TRBV9	few	13	ASSVASGGAPEQF
TRBV7-9	NA	14	ASSGILAGGGGTQY
TRBV6-5	NA	12	ASSYGQGNQPQH
TRBV30	NA	11	AWGTASGYEQY
TRBV30	NA	11	AWNWAGPTEAF
TRBV2	NA	14	ASRTGVAGGPDTQY
TRBV5-6	NA	14	ASSLGGGQGAYGYT
TRBV28	NA	12	ASASGGTDYGYT
TRBV6-5	NA	11	ASTRGSSYEQY
TRBV27	NA	13	ASSRTGDYQSPLH
TRBV19	NA	12	ASSLYRVNQPQH
TRBV5-5	few	13	ASSLGNTLTYEQY
TRBV19	few	11	ASNRGRQETQY
TRBV18	NA	11	ASATGDAETQY
TRBV5-8	NA	14	ASSPGVAGEGHEQF
TRBV27	NA	13	ASSFDRGQGAEAF